Each of the 8 T cell receptor beta chains below was sequenced from the same sample in a study of cytomegalovirus exposure and HLA in healthy donors. TCRdb keeps only in-frame clones here, not all; method: immunoSEQ multiplex PCR. The sample lists 100,000 to 150,000 clones, roughly 90% seen once, with approximately 1.5% in the top ten. Sequencing was carried out using PBMCs. The source of these receptors is a young man in good health and CMV-seronegative.

The V call is TRBV30, the J call TRBJ2-6; D may be TRBD1 (7 bases). The V gene's germline CDR1 is GTSNPN and CDR2 SVGIG (reference sequence). This CDR3 has 16 residues. V lost 8 bases and J 0 bases, leaving 17 bases between the germline ends. In nucleotides, the CDR3 is TGTGCCAGAGCGCGGGACAGCGACTCTGGGGCCAACGTCCTGACTTTC. Translated, it gives CARARDSDSGANVLTF.

Written as DNA, the CDR3 is TGTGCTAGTGGTTCCCCTTTAGCGGAGAGCTCCTACAATGAGCAGTTCTTC. This encodes CASGSPLAESSYNEQFF. V gene TRBV12-5 combines with J gene TRBJ2-1; D is possibly TRBD2 (6 bases). V gave up 4 bases and J gave up 0 bases, with 16 bases separating them. CDR1 is LGHNT and CDR2 is FRNRAP in the germline V gene. The CDR3 length is 17 residues.

This clone has only one observation. The chain recombines TRBV4-1 with TRBJ2-7; 9 bases are a match to TRBD2. The length of the CDR3 is 14 residues. Germline V gene data show CDR1 as MGHRA and CDR2 as YSYEKL. The V segment lost 1 base and the J segment 4 bases; nucleotides outside the gene matches: 2. The CDR3 here is CASSQVAGEYEQYF. The CDR3 DNA reads as TGCGCCAGCAGCCAAGTAGCGGGAGAGTACGAGCAGTACTTC.

The chain is built from TRBV5-1 and TRBJ2-3, with D maybe TRBD1 (5 bases). Germline V gives CDR1 SGHRS, CDR2 YFSETQ. Trimming pared 0 bases from V and 5 bases from J, leaving 16 bases between. This CDR3 spans 16 amino acids. CDR3 region: CASSLEGPPGRDTQYF. CDR3 nucleotide sequence: TGCGCCAGCAGCTTGGAGGGGCCCCCCGGAAGAGATACGCAGTATTTT.

The chain joins TRBV7-3 to TRBJ1-1; no definite D call. The V end lost 1 base, the J end lost 3 bases, and 9 bases lay between the germline ends. Germline V gene lookup returns CDR1 SGHTA and CDR2 FQGTGA. The CDR3 has 14 residues. Written as DNA, the CDR3 is TGTGCCAGCAGCTTAAGACACTGGGACACTGAAGCTTTCTTT. It translates to CASSLRHWDTEAFF.

The chain joins TRBV5-4 to TRBJ2-1; tentatively, D is TRBD2 (6 bases). This CDR3 has 14 residues. V lost 4 bases and J 6 bases, leaving 14 bases between the germline ends. Germline V gene sequence: CDR1 SGHNT, CDR2 YYREEE (reference sequence). The CDR3 coding sequence is TGTGCCAGCAGCGCGCGGGACTCTTTCAATGAGCAGTTCTTC. This codes for CASSARDSFNEQFF.

The gene calls are TRBV10-1 and TRBJ2-3; possibly TRBD2 for D (5 bases). Germline V gives CDR1 WNHNN, CDR2 SYGVQD (reference sequence). V lost 4 bases, J lost 0 bases, and 8 bases lay in between. The CDR3 sequence is 14 residues long. CDR3 sequence reads: CASSVGGSTDTQYF. The CDR3 DNA sequence: TGCGCCAGCAGTGTCGGCGGGAGCACAGATACGCAGTATTTT.

This chain connects TRBV6-5 to TRBJ2-6; D might be TRBD2 (5 bases). This CDR3 contains 15 residues. V dropped 0 bases and J dropped 2 bases, with 5 bases sitting between them. Germline assignment: CDR1 MNHEY and CDR2 SVGAGI. The CDR3 loop is CASSYSRAGANVLTF. DNA of the CDR3: TGTGCCAGCAGTTACTCGAGGGCTGGGGCCAACGTCCTGACTTTC.